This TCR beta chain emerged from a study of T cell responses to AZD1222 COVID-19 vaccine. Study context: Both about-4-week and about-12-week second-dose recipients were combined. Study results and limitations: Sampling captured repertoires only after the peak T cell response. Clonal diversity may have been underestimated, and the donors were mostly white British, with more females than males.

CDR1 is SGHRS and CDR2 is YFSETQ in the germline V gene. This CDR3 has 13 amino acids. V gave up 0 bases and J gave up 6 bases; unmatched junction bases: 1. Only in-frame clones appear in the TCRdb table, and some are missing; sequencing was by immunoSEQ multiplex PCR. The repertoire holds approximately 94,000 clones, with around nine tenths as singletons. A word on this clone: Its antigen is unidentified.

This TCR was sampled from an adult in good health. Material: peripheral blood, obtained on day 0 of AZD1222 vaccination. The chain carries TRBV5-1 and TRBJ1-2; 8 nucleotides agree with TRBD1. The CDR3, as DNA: TGCGCCAGCAGCTTGGGACAGGGGAATGGCTACACCTTC. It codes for CASSLGQGNGYTF. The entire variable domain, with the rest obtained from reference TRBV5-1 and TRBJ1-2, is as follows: KAGVTQTPRYLIKTRGQQVTLSCSPISGHRSVSWYQQTPGQGLQFLFEYFSETQRNKGNFPGRFSGRQFSNSRSEMNVSTLELGDSALYLCASSLGQGNGYTFGSGTRLTVV.